This entry lists 9 T cell receptor beta chains sequenced from one sample in a study of high-grade serous ovarian cancer treatment subgroups. The assay was immunoSEQ multiplex PCR, and TCRdb's table has in-frame clones only and misses some. The repertoire includes several thousand clones, over 65% of them detected once, and just over 14% sits in the top ten. Tumor samples were obtained before definitive surgery or chemotherapy. The sample comprised tumor tissue. The receptors originated from a human donor with high-grade serous ovarian cancer.

This chain links TRBV7-2 with TRBJ1-1; D not resolved. Germline V lookup: CDR1 SGHTA, CDR2 FQGNSA. The V end was cut by 1 base, the J end by 1 base, with 7 bases between. CDR3 length: 14 amino acids. The CDR3 region is CASSLVGTNTEAFF. DNA for the CDR3: TGTGCCAGCAGCTTAGTAGGTACGAACACTGAAGCTTTCTTT. Supplemented by reference TRBV7-2 and TRBJ1-1, the full variable domain reads GAGVSQSPSNKVTEKGKDVELRCDPISGHTALYWYRQSLGQGLEFLIYFQGNSAPDKSGLPSDRFSAERTGGSVSTLTIQRTQQEDSAVYLCASSLVGTNTEAFFGQGTRLTVV.

The gene calls are TRBV30 and TRBJ1-5; D remains unclear. Germline V gene sequence: CDR1 GTSNPN, CDR2 SVGIG (reference sequence). CDR3 length: 13 residues. V lost 1 base and J lost 3, with 7 bases in between. CDR3 sequence (DNA): TGTGCCTGGAGTGAGGGAGTCAATCAGCCCCAGCATTTT. This codes for CAWSEGVNQPQHF.

The rearrangement links TRBV5-1 to TRBJ2-3; 8 bases map to TRBD1. CDR1 is SGHRS, CDR2 YFSETQ, per germline. This CDR3 has 17 amino acids. The V segment lost 4 bases and the J segment 0 bases; nucleotides outside the gene matches: 10. The CDR3 sequence: CASSPGQGALSTDTQYF. The CDR3, as DNA: TGCGCCAGCAGCCCGGGTCAGGGGGCCCTAAGCACAGATACGCAGTATTTT.

This clone appeared a few times. The J gene is TRBJ2-1, the V gene TRBV4-1; 12 nucleotides agree with TRBD2. Germline-derived CDR1 and CDR2 are MGHRA and YSYEKL. CDR3 length equals 17 residues. The trim removed 4 bases at V and 8 bases at J, leaving 12 bases unmatched. CDR3: CASSPPSGGASEDEQFF. Here the CDR3 DNA reads TGCGCCAGCAGCCCCCCTAGCGGGGGGGCCAGTGAGGATGAGCAGTTCTTC.

The chain is built from TRBV15 and TRBJ2-7; 8 nucleotides match TRBD1. The junction had 4 bases not matched to a gene; V was cut back by 0 bases and J by 3 bases. The germline CDR1 and CDR2 sequences are LNHNV and YYDKDF (reference sequence). CDR3 length: 15 residues. Here the CDR3 reads CATSRDPTGVYEQYF. The DNA for the CDR3 is TGTGCCACCAGCAGAGATCCGACAGGGGTCTACGAGCAGTACTTC.

This clone was seen more than once but under ten times. The J gene is TRBJ1-2, the V gene TRBV7-2, with D perhaps matching TRBD1 (5 bases). Germline assignment: CDR1 SGHTA and CDR2 FQGNSA. The length of the CDR3 is 15 residues. Trimming removed 3 bases at V and 4 bases at J, with 15 bases between. The DNA of the CDR3 is TGTGCCAGCAGCTTTAGCCGGGACGGTGGCTATGGCTACACCTTC. Translated: CASSFSRDGGYGYTF.

The rearrangement links TRBV5-4 to TRBJ1-1, with TRBD1 matching over 9 bases. With V trimmed by 3 bases and J by 12 bases, 18 bases remained unmatched. CDR3 size: 16 residues. From germline, CDR1 is SGHNT and CDR2 YYREEE (reference sequence). The CDR3: CASSSLLRDREGGTFF. The CDR3 nucleotides are TGTGCCAGCAGCTCCCTACTCCGGGACAGGGAAGGTGGGACTTTCTTT.

This clone was recorded a few times. The chain employs TRBV7-2 and TRBJ2-2; tentative D call: TRBD1 (6 bases). V dropped 4 bases and J dropped 5 bases, with 17 bases sitting between them. The CDR3 has 16 amino acids. Per germline, CDR1 SGHTA and CDR2 FQGNSA. CDR3 region: CASSSNGGGGTGELFF. CDR3 in DNA: TGTGCCAGCAGCTCCAATGGGGGCGGTGGGACCGGGGAGCTGTTTTTT.

The sample holds a few counts of this clone. The J gene is TRBJ1-4, the V gene TRBV5-1, with D maybe TRBD1 (5 bases). The CDR3 loop spans 15 amino acids. V dropped 4 bases and J dropped 8 bases, with 18 bases sitting between them. Per the germline V gene, CDR1 is SGHRS and CDR2 is YFSETQ. The CDR3 bases are TGCGCCAGCAGCACCGCCGGGACCGCAGGGGAAAAACTGTTTTTT. Translating gives CASSTAGTAGEKLFF.